This TCR beta chain was sequenced during a study of Ad26.COV2.S vaccination and SARS-CoV-2 variants. Study-wide background: Once or twice, 56 days apart, Ad26.COV2.S was delivered intramuscularly. General observations from the study: There was reportedly substantial breadth in spike-specific CD8+ and CD4+ T cell responses after vaccination. The study found similar non-spike TCR breadth in vaccine and placebo recipients.

The treatment: around 19 received Ad26.COV2.S at low or high dose, single or two shots; 5 received placebo; per-sample allocation not given. The samples date from day 63 after the first vaccine or placebo injection. An adult aged 18-55 years in Boston served as the donor. TCRdb keeps only in-frame clones here, not all; method: immunoSEQ multiplex PCR. The sample lists about 430,000 clones, 90% occurring once. Per germline, CDR1 SGHTA and CDR2 FQGNSA. The CDR3 sequence is 18 residues long. J lost 3 bases, V lost 5 bases, and 13 bases had no gene match. Comments on this clone: Its antigen is unknown.

The sequencing here drew on peripheral blood, taken in a trial of Ad26.COV2.S vaccine versus placebo. V usage is TRBV7-2 and J usage is TRBJ2-7, with 13 positions matching TRBD2. This clonotype was sampled from a person between 18 and 65 years old who received the Ad26.COV2.S COVID-19 vaccine or a placebo. CDR3 nucleotides: TGTGCCAGCAGCCGCCCGGGGACTAGCGGGACCCCTCACTACGAGCAGTACTTC. Protein sequence: CASSRPGTSGTPHYEQYF.